Below, 10 T cell receptor beta chains from the same sample are listed, as sequenced in a study of beta chain features in type 1 diabetes. General study results and limits: In all four CD4+ subsets, TCRB CDR3 length was significantly, moderately reduced in type 1 diabetes.

Antigen specificity for these receptors is unknown. Expressed TCRB transcripts were sequenced after all isolated RNA was converted to cDNA. Sequenced by immunoSEQ multiplex PCR; TCRdb stores in-frame clones only, minus some. The data contain hundreds of thousands of clones, 11% to 15% of them seen just once; the ten biggest clones take up nearly 0.04%. Input material: naive CD4+ T cells from blood. These receptor sequences come from a man younger than 30 with type 1 diabetes.

In its sample, this clone was seen a few times. The V and J genes are TRBV7-2 and TRBJ2-7, with D possibly called TRBD1 or TRBD2 (6 bases each). The CDR3 is 15 residues long. Per germline, CDR1 SGHTA and CDR2 FQGNSA. Trimming shortened V by 2 bases and J by 6 bases, and 17 bases separated the two germline ends. CDR3 nucleotides: TGTGCCAGCAGCTTAAGGAGGGGGGCGCTCAGCGAGCAGTACTTC. As protein: CASSLRRGALSEQYF. Complete variable domain (other parts from reference TRBV7-2 and TRBJ2-7): GAGVSQSPSNKVTEKGKDVELRCDPISGHTALYWYRQSLGQGLEFLIYFQGNSAPDKSGLPSDRFSAERTGGSVSTLTIQRTQQEDSAVYLCASSLRRGALSEQYFGPGTRLTVT.

The gene calls are TRBV6-5 and TRBJ1-1; 7 bases match TRBD1. The CDR3 has 16 amino acids. V shed 0 bases and J 0 bases; nucleotides not matched to a gene: 4. Germline CDR1 reads MNHEY; CDR2 reads SVGAGI. The DNA for the CDR3 is TGTGCCAGCAGTTACTCGAGAGGGACAGTGAACACTGAAGCTTTCTTT. Its translation is CASSYSRGTVNTEAFF.

This rearrangement joins TRBV10-3 to TRBJ2-7; D not resolved. Germline V gives CDR1 ENHRY, CDR2 SYGVKD. Trimming cost V 0 bases and J 3 bases, with 9 bases left between them. This CDR3 contains 14 residues. CDR3 DNA: TGTGCCATCAGTGAGTCGGAAATTGGCTACGAGCAGTACTTC. Translated: CAISESEIGYEQYF.

This chain joins TRBV11-2 and TRBJ1-4; the match to TRBD1 covers 7 bases. Germline lookup yields CDR1 SGHAT and CDR2 FQNNGV. The CDR3 sequence is 17 residues long. Losses at the gene ends were 6 bases for V and 8 bases for J; bases not matched to a gene: 18. The CDR3 sequence: CASSPGKQGFWREKLFF. CDR3 in DNA: TGTGCCAGCAGTCCCGGGAAACAGGGGTTCTGGAGGGAAAAACTGTTTTTT. The complete variable domain, with remaining parts taken from reference TRBV11-2 and TRBJ1-4, reads EAGVAQSPRYKIIEKRQSVAFWCNPISGHATLYWYQQILGQGPKLLIQFQNNGVVDDSQLPKDRFSAERLKGVDSTLKIQPAKLEDSAVYLCASSPGKQGFWREKLFFGSGTQLSVL.

This clone turned up a few times. CDR3 protein: CASSPNYNNNQPQHF. The CDR3 coding sequence is TGTGCCAGCTCACCTAATTATAACAACAATCAGCCCCAGCATTTT. The chain carries TRBV18 and TRBJ1-5, with D unresolved. V lost 3 bases, J lost 3 bases, and 12 bases lay in between. Germline assignment: CDR1 KGHSH and CDR2 LQKENI. The CDR3 spans 15 residues.

The chain couples TRBV27 to TRBJ2-5; D unclear. Germline V gives CDR1 MNHEY, CDR2 SMNVEV (reference sequence). Trimming pared 2 bases from V and 2 bases from J, leaving 6 bases between. The length of the CDR3 is 13 residues. In nucleotides, the CDR3 is TGTGCCAGCAGTTTAGCGGCACAAGAGACCCAGTACTTC. The encoded protein is CASSLAAQETQYF.

The rearrangement uses TRBV25-1 and TRBJ2-2; 10 bases align to TRBD2. Germline V gives CDR1 MGHDK, CDR2 SYGVNS. V lost 6 bases, J lost 6 bases, and 1 base stayed unmatched. The CDR3 totals 13 residues. The CDR3: CASSLAGAGELFF. Here the CDR3 DNA reads TGTGCCAGCAGCCTAGCGGGGGCCGGGGAGCTGTTTTTT.

This clone was observed a handful of times. The gene calls are TRBV6-5 and TRBJ2-3; a weak D match, TRBD1 (5 bases). Germline CDR1 reads MNHEY; CDR2 reads SVGAGI. Trimming left V 7 bases short and J 6 bases short, with 8 bases between. The CDR3 runs to 11 residues. CDR3 nucleotides: TGTGCCAGCAAAAGGGGCGATACGCAGTATTTT. Translating it yields CASKRGDTQYF.

The V gene is TRBV30, the J gene TRBJ2-5, with a tentative D call TRBD2 (5 bases). Per germline, CDR1 GTSNPN and CDR2 SVGIG (reference sequence). The CDR3 contains 12 residues. V was trimmed by 8 bases and J by 4 bases, leaving 14 bases between them. The CDR3 here is CAHGGGGETQYF. DNA of the CDR3: TGTGCCCACGGCGGCGGAGGAGAGACCCAGTACTTC.

The rearrangement joins TRBV5-4 to TRBJ2-2, with 10 bases identical to TRBD1. The germline CDR1 and CDR2 sequences are SGHNT and YYREEE (reference sequence). The junction had 11 bases not matched to a gene; V was cut back by 9 bases and J by 6 bases. The CDR3 loop spans 15 amino acids. CDR3 region: CATLPGQGIAGELFF. In DNA, the CDR3 is TGTGCCACCCTGCCGGGACAGGGGATCGCCGGGGAGCTGTTTTTT.